This record concerns one TCR beta chain sequence. This clone was observed once. Its target antigen remains unknown. Per-base qualities were not stored, and no clone one base away is much larger. CD4+ T cells from unexposed donors were collected before the COVID-19 pandemic (2011-2018). After about 10 days of culture, CD4+ T cells were isolated with the EasySep CD4+ T cell isolation kit. As far as cell numbers permitted, CD4+ T cells from unexposed donors were tested for reactivity against SARS-CoV-2 S and N as well as four spike pools from common cold coronaviruses. Each well held a few million PBMCs cultured in IMDM containing roughly 5% human AB serum and 10 IU/ml IL-2. Half of the culture medium was replaced with fresh IL-2-containing medium on days 3 and 7. In general, every peptide culture condition was set up in three replicate wells. Leukapheresis product for the unexposed donors was purchased commercially. PBMCs were isolated from leukapheresis product or whole blood by Ficoll-Paque PLUS gradient centrifugation. The PBMCs went either fresh into the expansion assay or into cryopreservation at -140 degrees C. The QIAamp Micro DNA Kit was used to extract genomic DNA from the CD4+ T cells.

The data were taken from a study of CD4 T cells in relation to SARS-CoV-2 and coronaviruses (dated by TCRdb to the early 2020s). A note on the overall study: In the ViraFEST assay, PBMCs were cultured with antigen for approximately 11 days, after which TCR beta CDR3s were sequenced to identify antigen-specific clonal expansions. At the level of individual TCR clonotypes, the study measured memory CD4+ T cell crossreactivity between SARS-CoV-2 spike protein and common cold coronavirus spike proteins. HLA restriction was mapped for shared crossreactive spike epitopes using patient-derived lymphoblastoid cell lines. An HIV-1 Nef peptide pool or a culture without peptide was used as the negative reference condition. For other donors in the study, expansion assays were sequenced with a different, Illumina-based TCR-beta assay. The Adaptive Biotechnologies TCR-sequencing kit was used to sequence samples from a few pre-COVID donors and the naive versus memory experiments, while other data came from Illumina-based sequencing. Points the paper makes about the study in general: Compared with monoreactive clones, crossreactive clones had significantly weaker SARS-CoV-2-driven expansion, a result consistent with antigenic imprinting. Because no donor provided both pre-pandemic and post-infection samples, tracing the source of pre-existing responses was limited. Since the crossreactivity analysis centred on spike protein, crossreactivity against other viral proteins was not assessed. The study was constrained by small numbers of patients and of tested TCRs. Approximately 60% of donors had memory CD4+ clonotypes that crossrecognized SARS-CoV-2 and at least one common cold coronavirus spike.

The cysteine opens and the phenylalanine closes a CDR3 of 17 amino acids. Only the CDR3 part of the read is kept: 51 bases, read in frame from the first base. Taken from the germline V gene, the CDR1 and CDR2 loops are SGHTA and FQGNSA. Relative to germline, V is 3 bases shorter and J is 8 bases shorter, with 20 bases between their ends. Library generation was performed with the immunoSEQ multiplex PCR assay. The authors' pipeline ran thus. During preprocessing, nonproductive sequences were removed, as were CDR3s that did not start with C, did not end with F or W, or were shorter than 7 amino acids. The MANAFEST web app was used to call antigen-specific clonotypes on the basis of expansion compared with the reference and with other culture wells. To be counted as positive, a clone had to show significant expansion compared with the reference culture, at an FDR below 0.05, in 2 of 3 replicate wells. For a clone to be considered positive, significant expansion relative to all other tandem wells and an odds ratio above 5 were also required. CDR3 homology was quantified as pairwise Levenshtein distance, calculated with the stringdist R package after three terminal residues were trimmed from each end. TCRdb provides this immuneACCESS table in a form limited to in-frame rearrangements. Some clones are lacking; in checked studies, under half of them reflect an unresolved V gene, and why the rest are absent is not known. The DNA gave D and trimming, while V, J and clone size come from that table. In this sample the table shows tens of thousands of clones, about 75% of which occur a single time. Of the sample, around 13% falls within the top ten clones.

Input material: CD4+ T cells from PBMCs, cultured in vitro. The sequence joins TRBV7-2 to TRBJ1-6; perhaps TRBD1 is the D gene, with 5 bases matching. This clonotype originated in a human donor in good health. The DNA reads TGTGCCAGCAGCTTGAACGGACACGGGGCATCTGATTCACCCCTCCACTTT. This encodes CASSLNGHGASDSPLHF.